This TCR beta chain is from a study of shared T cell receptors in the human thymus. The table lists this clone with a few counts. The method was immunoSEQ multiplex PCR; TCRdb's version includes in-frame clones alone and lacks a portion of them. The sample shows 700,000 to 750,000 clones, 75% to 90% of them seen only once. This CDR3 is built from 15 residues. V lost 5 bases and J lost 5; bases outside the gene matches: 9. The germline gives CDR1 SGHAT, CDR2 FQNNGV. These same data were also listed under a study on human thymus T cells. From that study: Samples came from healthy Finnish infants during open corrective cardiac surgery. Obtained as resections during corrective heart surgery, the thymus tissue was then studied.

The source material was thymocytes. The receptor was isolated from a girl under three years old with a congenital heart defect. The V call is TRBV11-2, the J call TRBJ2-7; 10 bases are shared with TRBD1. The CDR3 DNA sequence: TGTGCCAGCAGCCCGCCGGACAGGGGGAGGAACGAGCAGTACTTC. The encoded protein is CASSPPDRGRNEQYF.